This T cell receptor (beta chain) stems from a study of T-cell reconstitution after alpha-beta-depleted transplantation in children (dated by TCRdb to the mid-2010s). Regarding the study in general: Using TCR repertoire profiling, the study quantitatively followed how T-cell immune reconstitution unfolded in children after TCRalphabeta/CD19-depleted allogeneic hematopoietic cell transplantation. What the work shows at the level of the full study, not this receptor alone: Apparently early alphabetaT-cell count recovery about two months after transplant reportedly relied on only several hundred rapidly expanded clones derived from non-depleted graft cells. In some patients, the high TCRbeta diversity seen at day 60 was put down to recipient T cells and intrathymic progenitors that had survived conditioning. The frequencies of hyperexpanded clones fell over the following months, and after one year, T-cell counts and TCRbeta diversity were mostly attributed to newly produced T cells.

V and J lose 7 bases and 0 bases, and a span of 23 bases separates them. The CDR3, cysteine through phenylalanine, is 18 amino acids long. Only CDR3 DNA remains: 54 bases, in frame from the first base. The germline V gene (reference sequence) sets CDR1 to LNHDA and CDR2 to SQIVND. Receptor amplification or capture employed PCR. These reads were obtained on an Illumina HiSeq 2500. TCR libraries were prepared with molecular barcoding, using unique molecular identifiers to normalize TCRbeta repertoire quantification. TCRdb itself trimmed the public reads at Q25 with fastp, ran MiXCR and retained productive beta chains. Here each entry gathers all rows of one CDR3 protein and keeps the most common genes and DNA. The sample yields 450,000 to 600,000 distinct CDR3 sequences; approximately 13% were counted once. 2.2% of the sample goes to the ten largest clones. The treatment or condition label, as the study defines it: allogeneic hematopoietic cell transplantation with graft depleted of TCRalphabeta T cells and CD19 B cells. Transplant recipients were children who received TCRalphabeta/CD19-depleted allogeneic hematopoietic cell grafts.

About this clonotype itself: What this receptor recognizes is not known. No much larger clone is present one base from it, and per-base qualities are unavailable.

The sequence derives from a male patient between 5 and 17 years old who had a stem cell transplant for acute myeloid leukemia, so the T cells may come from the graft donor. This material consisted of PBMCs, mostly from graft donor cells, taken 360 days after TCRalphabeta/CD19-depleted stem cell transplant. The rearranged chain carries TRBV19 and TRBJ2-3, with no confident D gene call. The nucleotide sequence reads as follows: TGTGCCAGTACCCGAACGCGCGGAACGCTACTTAGCACAGATACGCAGTATTTT. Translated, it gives CASTRTRGTLLSTDTQYF.